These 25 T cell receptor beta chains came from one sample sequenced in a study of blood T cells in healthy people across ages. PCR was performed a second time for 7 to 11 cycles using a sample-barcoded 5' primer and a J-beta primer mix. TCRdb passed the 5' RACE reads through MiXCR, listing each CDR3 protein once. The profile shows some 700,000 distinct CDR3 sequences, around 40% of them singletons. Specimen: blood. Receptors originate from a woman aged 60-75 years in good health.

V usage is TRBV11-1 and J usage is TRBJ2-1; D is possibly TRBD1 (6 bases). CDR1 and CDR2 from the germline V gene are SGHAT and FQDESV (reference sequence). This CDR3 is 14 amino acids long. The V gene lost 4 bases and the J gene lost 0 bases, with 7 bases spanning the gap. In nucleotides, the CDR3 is TGTGCCAGCAGCTGGGACAACTCCTACAATGAGCAGTTCTTC. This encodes CASSWDNSYNEQFF.

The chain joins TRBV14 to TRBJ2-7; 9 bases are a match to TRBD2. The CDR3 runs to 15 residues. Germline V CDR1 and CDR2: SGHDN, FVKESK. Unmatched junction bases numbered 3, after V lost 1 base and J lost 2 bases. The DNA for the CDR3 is TGTGCCAGCAGCCAAGGCGGGAGGGCCCCCTACGAGCAGTACTTC. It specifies CASSQGGRAPYEQYF.

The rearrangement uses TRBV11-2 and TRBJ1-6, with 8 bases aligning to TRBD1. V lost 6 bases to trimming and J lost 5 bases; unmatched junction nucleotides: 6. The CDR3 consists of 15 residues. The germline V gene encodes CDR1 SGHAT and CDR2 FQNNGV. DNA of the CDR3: TGTGCCAGCAGAACCTACAGGGGGAATAATTCACCCCTCCACTTT. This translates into CASRTYRGNNSPLHF.

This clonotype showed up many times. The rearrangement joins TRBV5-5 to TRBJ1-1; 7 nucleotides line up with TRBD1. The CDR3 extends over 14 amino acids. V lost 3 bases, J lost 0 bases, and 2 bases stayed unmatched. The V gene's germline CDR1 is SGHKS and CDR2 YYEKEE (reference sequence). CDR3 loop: CASSWDRVNTEAFF. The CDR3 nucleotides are TGTGCCAGCAGCTGGGACAGAGTGAACACTGAAGCTTTCTTT. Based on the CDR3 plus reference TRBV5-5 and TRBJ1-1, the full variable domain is DAGVTQSPTHLIKTRGQQVTLRCSPISGHKSVSWYQQVLGQGPQFIFQYYEKEERGRGNFPDRFSARQFPNYSSELNVNALLLGDSALYLCASSWDRVNTEAFFGQGTRLTVV.

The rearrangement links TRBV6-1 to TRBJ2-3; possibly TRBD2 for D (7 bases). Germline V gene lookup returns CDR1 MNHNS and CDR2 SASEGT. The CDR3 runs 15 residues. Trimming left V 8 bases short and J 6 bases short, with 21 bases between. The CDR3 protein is CASFFRGGLGDTQYF. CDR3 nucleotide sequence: TGTGCCAGCTTCTTCCGCGGGGGCCTTGGGGATACGCAGTATTTT.

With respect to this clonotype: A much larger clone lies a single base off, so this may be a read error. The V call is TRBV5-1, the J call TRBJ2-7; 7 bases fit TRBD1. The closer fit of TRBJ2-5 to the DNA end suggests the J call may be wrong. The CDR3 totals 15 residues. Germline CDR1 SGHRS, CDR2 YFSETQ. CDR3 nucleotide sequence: TGCGCCAGCAACTACCGACAGGGAACGGGAGAGACCCAGTACTTC. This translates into CASNYRQGTGETQYF.

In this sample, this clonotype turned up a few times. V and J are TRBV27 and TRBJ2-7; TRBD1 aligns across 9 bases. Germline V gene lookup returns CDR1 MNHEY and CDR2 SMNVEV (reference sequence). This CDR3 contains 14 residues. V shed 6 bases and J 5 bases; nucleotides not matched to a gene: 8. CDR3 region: CASSVGTGRNEQYF. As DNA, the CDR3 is TGTGCCAGCAGCGTTGGGACAGGGCGGAACGAGCAGTACTTC.

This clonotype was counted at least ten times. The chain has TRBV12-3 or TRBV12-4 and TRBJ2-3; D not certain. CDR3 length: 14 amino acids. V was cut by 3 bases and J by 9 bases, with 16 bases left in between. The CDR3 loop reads CASSFAVDRATQYF. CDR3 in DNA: TGTGCCAGCAGTTTTGCGGTAGATCGGGCAACGCAGTATTTT.

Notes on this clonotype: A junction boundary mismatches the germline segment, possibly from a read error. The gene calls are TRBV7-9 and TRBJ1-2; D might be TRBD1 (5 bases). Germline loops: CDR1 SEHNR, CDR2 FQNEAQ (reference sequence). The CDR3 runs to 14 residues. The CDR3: CASSSGLLNSGYTF. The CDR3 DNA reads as TGTGCCAGCAGCTCGGGACTCCTCAACTCTGGCTACACCTTC.

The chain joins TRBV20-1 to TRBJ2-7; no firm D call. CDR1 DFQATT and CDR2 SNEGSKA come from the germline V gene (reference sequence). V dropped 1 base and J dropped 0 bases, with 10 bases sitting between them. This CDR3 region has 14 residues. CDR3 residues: CSARVRPPSYEQYF. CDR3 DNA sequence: TGCAGTGCTAGAGTACGGCCTCCCTCCTACGAGCAGTACTTC.

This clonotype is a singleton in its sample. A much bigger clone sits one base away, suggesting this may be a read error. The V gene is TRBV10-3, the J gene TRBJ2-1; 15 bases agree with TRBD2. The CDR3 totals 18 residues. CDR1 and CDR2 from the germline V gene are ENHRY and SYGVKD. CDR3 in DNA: TGTACCATCAGTGAGGGACTAGCGGGAGGACTCTCCTACAATGAGCAGTTCTTC. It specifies CTISEGLAGGLSYNEQFF.

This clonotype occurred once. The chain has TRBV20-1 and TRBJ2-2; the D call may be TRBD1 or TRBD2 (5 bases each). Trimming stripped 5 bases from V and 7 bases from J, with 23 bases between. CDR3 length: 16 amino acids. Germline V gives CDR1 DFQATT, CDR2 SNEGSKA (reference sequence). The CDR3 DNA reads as TGCAGTGCTGCGAAAGAACCGGGACCGCTGGTCGGGGAGCTGTTTTTT. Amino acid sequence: CSAAKEPGPLVGELFF.

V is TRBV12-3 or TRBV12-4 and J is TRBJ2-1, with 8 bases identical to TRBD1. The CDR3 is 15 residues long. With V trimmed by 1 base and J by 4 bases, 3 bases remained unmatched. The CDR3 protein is CASSLGDRGYNEQFF. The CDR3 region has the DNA TGTGCCAGCAGTTTAGGAGACAGGGGTTACAATGAGCAGTTCTTC.

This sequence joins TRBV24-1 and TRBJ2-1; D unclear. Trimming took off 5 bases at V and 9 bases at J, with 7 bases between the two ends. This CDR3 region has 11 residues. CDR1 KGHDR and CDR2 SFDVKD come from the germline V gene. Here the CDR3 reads CATSVGSEQFF. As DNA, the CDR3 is TGTGCCACCAGTGTTGGTTCTGAGCAGTTCTTC.

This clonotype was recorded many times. CDR3 in amino acids: CASSPPTRGEQYF. The CDR3 DNA is TGTGCCAGCAGCCCCCCGACGCGCGGCGAGCAGTACTTC. This chain uses TRBV6-5 with TRBJ2-7; D is ambiguous. Germline CDR1 reads MNHEY; CDR2 reads SVGAGI. Trimming pared 6 bases from V and 6 bases from J, leaving 15 bases between. The length of the CDR3 is 13 residues.

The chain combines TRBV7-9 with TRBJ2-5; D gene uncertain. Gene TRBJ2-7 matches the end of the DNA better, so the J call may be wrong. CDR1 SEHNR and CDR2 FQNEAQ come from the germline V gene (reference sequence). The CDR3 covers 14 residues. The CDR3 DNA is TGTGCCAGCAGCTTACCAGTTTTACCCTACGAGCAGTACTTC. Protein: CASSLPVLPYEQYF.

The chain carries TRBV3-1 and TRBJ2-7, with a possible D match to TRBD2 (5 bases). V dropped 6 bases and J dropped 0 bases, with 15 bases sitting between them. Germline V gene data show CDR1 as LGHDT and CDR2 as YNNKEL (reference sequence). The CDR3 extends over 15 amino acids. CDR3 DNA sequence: TGTGCCAGCAGTGACGGCGGGTGGAGCTCCTACGAGCAGTACTTC. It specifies CASSDGGWSSYEQYF.

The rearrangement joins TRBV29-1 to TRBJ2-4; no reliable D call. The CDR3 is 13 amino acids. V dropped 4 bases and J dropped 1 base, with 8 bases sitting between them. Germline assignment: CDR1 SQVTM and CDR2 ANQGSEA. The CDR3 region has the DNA TGCAGCGTTGTTGGGGTTGCCAAAAACATTCAGTACTTC. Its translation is CSVVGVAKNIQYF.

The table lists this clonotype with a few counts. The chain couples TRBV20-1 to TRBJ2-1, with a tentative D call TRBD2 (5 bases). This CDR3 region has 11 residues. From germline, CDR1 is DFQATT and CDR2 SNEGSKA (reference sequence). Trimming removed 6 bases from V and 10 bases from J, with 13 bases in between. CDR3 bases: TGCAGTGCCCCCGACTACCCAGAGCAGTTCTTC. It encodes CSAPDYPEQFF.

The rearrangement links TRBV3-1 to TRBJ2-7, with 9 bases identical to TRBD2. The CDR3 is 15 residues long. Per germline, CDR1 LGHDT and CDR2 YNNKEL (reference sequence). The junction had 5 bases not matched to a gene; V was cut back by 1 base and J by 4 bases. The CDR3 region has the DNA TGTGCCAGCAGCCAAGTGGCTAGCGGGAAGTACGAGCAGTACTTC. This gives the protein CASSQVASGKYEQYF.

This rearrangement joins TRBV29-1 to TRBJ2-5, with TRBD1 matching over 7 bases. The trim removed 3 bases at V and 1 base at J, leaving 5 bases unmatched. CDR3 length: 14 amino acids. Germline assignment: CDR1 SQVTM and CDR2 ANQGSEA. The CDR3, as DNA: TGCAGCGTTGACAGACAGGGCCTCCAAGAGACCCAGTACTTC. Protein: CSVDRQGLQETQYF. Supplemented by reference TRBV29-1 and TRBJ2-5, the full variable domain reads SAVISQKPSRDICQRGTSLTIQCQVDSQVTMMFWYRQQPGQSLTLIATANQGSEATYESGFVIDKFPISRPNLTFSTLTVSNMSPEDSSIYLCSVDRQGLQETQYFGPGTRLLVL.

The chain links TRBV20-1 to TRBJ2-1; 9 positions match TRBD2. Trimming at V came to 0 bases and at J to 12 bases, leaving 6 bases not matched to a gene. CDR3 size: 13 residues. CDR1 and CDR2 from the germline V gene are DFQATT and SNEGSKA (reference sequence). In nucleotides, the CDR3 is TGCAGTGCTAGAGAAAGTAGCGGGAGAGGGCAGTTCTTC. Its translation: CSARESSGRGQFF.

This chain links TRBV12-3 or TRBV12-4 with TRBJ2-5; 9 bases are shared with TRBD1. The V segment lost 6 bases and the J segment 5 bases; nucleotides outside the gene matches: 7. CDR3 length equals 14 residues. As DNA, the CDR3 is TGTGCCAGCAGACTTACAGGGGGCGGGGAGACCCAGTACTTC. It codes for CASRLTGGGETQYF.

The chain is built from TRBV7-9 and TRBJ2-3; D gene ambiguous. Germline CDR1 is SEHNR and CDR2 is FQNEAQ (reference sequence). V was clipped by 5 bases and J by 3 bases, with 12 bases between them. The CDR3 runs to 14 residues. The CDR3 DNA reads TGTGCCAGCAGCCCACCGTTCGGGACAGATACGCAGTATTTT. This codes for CASSPPFGTDTQYF.

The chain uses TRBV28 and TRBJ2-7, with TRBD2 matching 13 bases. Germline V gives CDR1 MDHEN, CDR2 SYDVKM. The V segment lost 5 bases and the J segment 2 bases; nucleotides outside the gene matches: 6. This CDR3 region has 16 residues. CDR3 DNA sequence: TGTGCCAGCAGTCCGGGACTAGCGGGGACAACCTACGAGCAGTACTTC. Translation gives CASSPGLAGTTYEQYF.